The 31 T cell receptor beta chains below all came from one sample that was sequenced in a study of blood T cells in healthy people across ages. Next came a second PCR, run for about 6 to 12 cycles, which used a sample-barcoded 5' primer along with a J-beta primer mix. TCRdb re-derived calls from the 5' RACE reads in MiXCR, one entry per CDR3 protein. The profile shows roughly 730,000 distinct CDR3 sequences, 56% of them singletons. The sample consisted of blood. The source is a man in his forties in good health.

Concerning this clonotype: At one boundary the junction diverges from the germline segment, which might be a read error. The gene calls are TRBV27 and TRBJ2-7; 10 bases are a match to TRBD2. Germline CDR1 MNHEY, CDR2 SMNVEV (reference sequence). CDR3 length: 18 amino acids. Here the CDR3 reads CASSLSTSGNLSSYERYF. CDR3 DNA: TGTGCCAGCAGTTTATCAACTAGCGGGAACCTTAGCTCCTACGAGCGGTACTTC.

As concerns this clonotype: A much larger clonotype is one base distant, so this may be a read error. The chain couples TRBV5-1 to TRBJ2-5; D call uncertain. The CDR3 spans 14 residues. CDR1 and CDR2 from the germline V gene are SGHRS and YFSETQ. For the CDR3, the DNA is TGCGCCAGCAGCCCGACGACACAACAAGAGACCCTGTACTTC. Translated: CASSPTTQQETLYF.

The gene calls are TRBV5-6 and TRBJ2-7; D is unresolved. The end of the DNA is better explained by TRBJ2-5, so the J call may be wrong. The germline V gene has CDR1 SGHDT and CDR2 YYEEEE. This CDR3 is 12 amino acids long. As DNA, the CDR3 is TGTGCCAGCAGTCTGGGGTGGCAGACCCAGTACTTC. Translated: CASSLGWQTQYF.

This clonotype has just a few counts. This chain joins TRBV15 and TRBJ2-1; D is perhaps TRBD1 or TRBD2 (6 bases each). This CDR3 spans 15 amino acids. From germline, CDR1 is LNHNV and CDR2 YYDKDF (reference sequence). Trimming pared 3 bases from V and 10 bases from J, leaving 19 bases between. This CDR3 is CATSSLRQEGGEQFF. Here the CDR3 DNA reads TGTGCCACCAGCAGCCTCAGACAGGAGGGTGGGGAGCAGTTCTTC. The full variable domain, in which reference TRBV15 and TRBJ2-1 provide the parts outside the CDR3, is DAMVIQNPRYQVTQFGKPVTLSCSQTLNHNVMYWYQQKSSQAPKLLFHYYDKDFNNEADTPDNFQSRRPNTSFCFLDIRSPGLGDTAMYLCATSSLRQEGGEQFFGPGTRLTVL.

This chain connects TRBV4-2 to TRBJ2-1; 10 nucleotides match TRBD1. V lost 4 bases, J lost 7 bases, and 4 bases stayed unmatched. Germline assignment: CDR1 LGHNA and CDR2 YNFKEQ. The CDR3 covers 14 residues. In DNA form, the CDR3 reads TGTGCCAGCAGCCCGGGACAGGGGTTGAATGAGCAGTTCTTC. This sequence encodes CASSPGQGLNEQFF.

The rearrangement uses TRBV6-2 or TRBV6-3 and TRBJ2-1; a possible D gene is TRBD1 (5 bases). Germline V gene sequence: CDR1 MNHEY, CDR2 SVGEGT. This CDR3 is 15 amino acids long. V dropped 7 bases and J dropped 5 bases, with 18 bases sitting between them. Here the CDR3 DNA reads TGTGCCAGCACCATGCGGCCTAGGGGCCACAATGAGCAGTTCTTC. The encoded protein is CASTMRPRGHNEQFF.

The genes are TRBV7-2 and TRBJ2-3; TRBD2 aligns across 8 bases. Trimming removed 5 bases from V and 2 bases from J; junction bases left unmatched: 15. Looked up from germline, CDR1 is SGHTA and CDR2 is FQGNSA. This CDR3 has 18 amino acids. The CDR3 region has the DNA TGTGCCAGCAGCCCCCAAGCGGGAGCCACAATATACACAGATACGCAGTATTTT. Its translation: CASSPQAGATIYTDTQYF.

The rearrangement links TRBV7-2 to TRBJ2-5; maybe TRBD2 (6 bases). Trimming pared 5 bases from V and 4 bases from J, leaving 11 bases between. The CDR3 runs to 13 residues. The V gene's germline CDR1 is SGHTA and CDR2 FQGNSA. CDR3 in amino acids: CASSQTSLETQYF. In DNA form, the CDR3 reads TGTGCCAGCAGCCAGACTAGTTTAGAGACCCAGTACTTC. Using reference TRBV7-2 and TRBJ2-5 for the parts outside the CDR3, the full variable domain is GAGVSQSPSNKVTEKGKDVELRCDPISGHTALYWYRQSLGQGLEFLIYFQGNSAPDKSGLPSDRFSAERTGGSVSTLTIQRTQQEDSAVYLCASSQTSLETQYFGPGTRLLVL.

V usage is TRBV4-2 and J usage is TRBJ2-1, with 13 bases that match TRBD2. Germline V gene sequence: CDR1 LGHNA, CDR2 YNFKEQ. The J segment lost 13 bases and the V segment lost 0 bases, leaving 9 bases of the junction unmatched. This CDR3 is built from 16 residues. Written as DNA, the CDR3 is TGTGCCAGCAGCCAAGAAGTGGGACTAGCGGGAATTCGACAGTTCTTC. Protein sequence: CASSQEVGLAGIRQFF.

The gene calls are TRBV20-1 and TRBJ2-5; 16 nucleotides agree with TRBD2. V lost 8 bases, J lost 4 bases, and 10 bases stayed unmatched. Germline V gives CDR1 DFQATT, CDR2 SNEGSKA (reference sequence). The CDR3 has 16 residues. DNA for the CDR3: TGCAGTTCCTCCGGGACTAGCGGGAGGGCCTCAGAGACCCAGTACTTC. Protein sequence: CSSSGTSGRASETQYF.

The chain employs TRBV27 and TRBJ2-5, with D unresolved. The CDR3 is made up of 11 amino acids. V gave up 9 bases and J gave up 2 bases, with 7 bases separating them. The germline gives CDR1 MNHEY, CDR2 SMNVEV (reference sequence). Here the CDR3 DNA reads TGTGCCAGTGGTAGACAAGAGACCCAGTACTTC. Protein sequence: CASGRQETQYF.

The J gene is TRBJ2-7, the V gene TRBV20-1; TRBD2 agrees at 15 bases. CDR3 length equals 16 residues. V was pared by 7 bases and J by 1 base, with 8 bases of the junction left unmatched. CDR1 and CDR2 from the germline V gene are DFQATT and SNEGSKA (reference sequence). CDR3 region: CSVLGTSGRSSYEQYF. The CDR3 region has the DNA TGCAGTGTCCTGGGGACTAGCGGGAGGTCTTCCTACGAGCAGTACTTC.

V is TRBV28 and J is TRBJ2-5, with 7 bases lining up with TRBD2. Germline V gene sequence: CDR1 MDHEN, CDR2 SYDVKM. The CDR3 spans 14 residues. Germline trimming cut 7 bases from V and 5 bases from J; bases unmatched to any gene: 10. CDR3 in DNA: TGTGCCAGCAAAGCTACCGGGACTATGGAGACCCAGTACTTC. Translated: CASKATGTMETQYF.

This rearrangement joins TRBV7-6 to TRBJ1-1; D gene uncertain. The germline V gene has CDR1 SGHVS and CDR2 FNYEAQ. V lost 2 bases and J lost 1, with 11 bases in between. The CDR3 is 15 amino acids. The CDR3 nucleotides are TGTGCCAGCAGCTTAAGACAACCTGGGAACACTGAAGCTTTCTTT. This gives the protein CASSLRQPGNTEAFF.

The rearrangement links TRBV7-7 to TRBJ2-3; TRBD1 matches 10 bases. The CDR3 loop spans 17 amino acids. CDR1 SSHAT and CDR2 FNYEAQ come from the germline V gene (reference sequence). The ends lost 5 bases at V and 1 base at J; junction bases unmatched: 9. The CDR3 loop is CASSPRTGGLGTDTQYF. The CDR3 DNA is TGTGCCAGCAGCCCCCGGACAGGGGGATTGGGCACAGATACGCAGTATTTT.

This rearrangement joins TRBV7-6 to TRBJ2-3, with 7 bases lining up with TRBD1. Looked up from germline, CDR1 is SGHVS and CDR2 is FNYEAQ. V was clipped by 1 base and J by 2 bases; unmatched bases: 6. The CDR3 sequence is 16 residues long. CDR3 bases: TGTGCCAGCAGCTTAGGAGGACAGGTTCCCACAGATACGCAGTATTTT. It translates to CASSLGGQVPTDTQYF.

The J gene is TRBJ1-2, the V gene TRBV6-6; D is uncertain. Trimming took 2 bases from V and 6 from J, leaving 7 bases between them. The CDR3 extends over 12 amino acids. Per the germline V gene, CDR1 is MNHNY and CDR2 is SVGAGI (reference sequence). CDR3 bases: TGTGCCAGCAGTTACGGAAGGGATGGCTACACCTTC. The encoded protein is CASSYGRDGYTF.

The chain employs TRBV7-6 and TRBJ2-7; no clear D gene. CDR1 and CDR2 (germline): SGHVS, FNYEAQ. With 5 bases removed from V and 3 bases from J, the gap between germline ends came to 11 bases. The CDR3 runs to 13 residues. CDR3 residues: CASSSNGNYEQYF. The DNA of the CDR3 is TGTGCCAGCAGCAGTAACGGAAACTACGAGCAGTACTTC.

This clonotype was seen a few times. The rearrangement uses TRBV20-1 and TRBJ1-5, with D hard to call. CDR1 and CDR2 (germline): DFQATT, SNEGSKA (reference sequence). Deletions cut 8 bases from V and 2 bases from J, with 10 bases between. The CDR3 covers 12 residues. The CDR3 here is CSRGNGNQPQHF. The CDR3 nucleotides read TGCAGTCGGGGAAATGGCAATCAGCCCCAGCATTTT.

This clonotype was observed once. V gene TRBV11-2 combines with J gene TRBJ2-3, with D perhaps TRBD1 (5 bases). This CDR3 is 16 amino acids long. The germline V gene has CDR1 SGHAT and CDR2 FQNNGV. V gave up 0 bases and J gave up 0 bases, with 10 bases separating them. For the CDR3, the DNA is TGTGCCAGCAGCTTAGATCCCGACAGTAGCACAGATACGCAGTATTTT. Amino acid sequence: CASSLDPDSSTDTQYF.

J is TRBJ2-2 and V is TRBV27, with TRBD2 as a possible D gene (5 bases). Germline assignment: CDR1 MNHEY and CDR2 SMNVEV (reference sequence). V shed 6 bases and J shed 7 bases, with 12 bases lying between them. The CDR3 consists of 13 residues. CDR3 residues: CASSQRDNGELFF. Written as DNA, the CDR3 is TGTGCCAGCAGCCAGAGGGATAACGGGGAGCTGTTTTTT.

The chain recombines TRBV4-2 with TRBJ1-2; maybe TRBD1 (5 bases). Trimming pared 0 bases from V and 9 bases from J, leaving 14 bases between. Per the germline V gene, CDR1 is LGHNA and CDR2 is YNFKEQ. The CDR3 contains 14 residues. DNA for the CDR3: TGTGCCAGCAGCCAAGATCGGGAACTGGGGCGCTACACCTTC. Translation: CASSQDRELGRYTF.

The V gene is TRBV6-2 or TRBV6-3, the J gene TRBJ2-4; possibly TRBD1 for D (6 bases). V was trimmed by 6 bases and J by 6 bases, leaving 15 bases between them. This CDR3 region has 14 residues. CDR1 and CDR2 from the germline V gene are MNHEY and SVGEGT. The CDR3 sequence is CASRTRDTPNIQYF. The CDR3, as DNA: TGTGCCAGCAGGACCCGGGACACCCCAAACATTCAGTACTTC.

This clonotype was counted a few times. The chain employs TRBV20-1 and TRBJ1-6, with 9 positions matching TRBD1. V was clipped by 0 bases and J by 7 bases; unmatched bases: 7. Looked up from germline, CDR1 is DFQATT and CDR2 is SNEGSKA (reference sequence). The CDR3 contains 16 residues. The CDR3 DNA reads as TGCAGTGCTAGAGAATCGACAGGGGGGTTAAATTCACCCCTCCACTTT. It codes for CSARESTGGLNSPLHF.

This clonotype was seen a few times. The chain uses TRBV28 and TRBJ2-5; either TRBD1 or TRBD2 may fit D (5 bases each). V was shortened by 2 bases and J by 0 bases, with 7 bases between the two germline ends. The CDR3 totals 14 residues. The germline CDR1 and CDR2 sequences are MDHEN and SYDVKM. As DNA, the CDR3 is TGTGCCAGCAGTTTAGGGGGAGACCAAGAGACCCAGTACTTC. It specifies CASSLGGDQETQYF.

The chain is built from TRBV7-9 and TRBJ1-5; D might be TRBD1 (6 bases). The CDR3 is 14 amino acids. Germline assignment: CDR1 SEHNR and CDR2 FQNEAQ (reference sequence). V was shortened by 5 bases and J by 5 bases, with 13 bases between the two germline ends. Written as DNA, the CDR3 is TGTGCCAGCAGCCAAGGACAGCAAGATCAGCCCCAGCATTTT. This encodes CASSQGQQDQPQHF.

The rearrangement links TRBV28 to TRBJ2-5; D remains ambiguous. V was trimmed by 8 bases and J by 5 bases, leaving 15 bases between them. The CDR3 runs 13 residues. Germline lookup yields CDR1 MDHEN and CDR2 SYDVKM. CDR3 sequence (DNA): TGTGCCAGCGTAAAGGGCTCTTGGGAGACCCAGTACTTC. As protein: CASVKGSWETQYF.

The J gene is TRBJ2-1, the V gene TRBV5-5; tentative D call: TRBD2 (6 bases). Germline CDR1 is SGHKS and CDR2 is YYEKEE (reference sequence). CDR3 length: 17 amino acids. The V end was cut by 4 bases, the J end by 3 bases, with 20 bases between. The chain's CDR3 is CASSQRLDGLNYNEQFF. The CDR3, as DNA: TGTGCCAGCAGCCAACGTCTTGACGGACTAAACTACAATGAGCAGTTCTTC.

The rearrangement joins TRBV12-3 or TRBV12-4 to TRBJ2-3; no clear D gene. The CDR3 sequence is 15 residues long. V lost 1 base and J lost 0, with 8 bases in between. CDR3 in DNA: TGTGCCAGCAGTTTAGGCCGAAGCAGCACAGATACGCAGTATTTT. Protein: CASSLGRSSTDTQYF.

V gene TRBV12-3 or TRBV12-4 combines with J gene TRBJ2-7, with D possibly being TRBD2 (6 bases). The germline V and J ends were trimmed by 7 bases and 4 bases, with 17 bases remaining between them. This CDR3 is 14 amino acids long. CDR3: CASTKEGGAYEQYF. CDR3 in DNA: TGTGCCAGCACCAAAGAAGGAGGGGCGTACGAGCAGTACTTC.

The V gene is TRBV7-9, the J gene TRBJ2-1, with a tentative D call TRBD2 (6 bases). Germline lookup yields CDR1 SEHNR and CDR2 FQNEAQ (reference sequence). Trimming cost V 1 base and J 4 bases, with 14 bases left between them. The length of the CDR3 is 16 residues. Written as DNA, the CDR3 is TGTGCCAGCAGCTTAGATAGGGCGGGACCTTACAATGAGCAGTTCTTC. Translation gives CASSLDRAGPYNEQFF.